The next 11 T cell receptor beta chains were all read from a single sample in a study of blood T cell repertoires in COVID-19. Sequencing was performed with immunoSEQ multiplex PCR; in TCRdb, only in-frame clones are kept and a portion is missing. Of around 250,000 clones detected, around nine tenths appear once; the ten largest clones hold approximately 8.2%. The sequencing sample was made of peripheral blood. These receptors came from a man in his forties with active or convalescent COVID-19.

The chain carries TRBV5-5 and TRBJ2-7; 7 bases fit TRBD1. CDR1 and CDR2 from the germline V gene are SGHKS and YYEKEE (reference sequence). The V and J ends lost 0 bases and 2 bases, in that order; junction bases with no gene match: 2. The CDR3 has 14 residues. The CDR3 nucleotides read TGTGCCAGCAGCTTGGAGGACAGGACCTACGAGCAGTACTTC. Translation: CASSLEDRTYEQYF.

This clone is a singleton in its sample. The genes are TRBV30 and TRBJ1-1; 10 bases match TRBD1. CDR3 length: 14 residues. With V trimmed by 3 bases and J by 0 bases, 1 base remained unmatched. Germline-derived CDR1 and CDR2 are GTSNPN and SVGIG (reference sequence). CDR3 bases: TGTGCCTGGAGGGGACAGGGGTTGAACACTGAAGCTTTCTTT. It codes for CAWRGQGLNTEAFF.

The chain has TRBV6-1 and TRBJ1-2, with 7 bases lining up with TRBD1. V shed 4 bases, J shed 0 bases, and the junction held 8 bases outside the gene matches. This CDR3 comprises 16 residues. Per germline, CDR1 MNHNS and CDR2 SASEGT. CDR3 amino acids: CASSARTGKANYGYTF. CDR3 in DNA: TGTGCCAGCAGTGCCCGGACAGGCAAAGCTAACTATGGCTACACCTTC.

The CDR3 coding sequence is TGTGCCTACAGGGTTACCGGGGAGCTGTTTTTT. It codes for CAYRVTGELFF. V and J are TRBV7-2 and TRBJ2-2, with a possible D match to TRBD1 (6 bases). Germline V gene data show CDR1 as SGHTA and CDR2 as FQGNSA. V was cut by 11 bases and J by 5 bases, with 9 bases left in between. This CDR3 comprises 11 residues.

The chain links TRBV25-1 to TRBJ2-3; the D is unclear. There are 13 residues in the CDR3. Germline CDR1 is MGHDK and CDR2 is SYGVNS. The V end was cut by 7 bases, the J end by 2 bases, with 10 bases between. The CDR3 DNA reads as TGTGCCAGCACCCCCCCTGTCACAGATACGCAGTATTTT. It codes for CASTPPVTDTQYF.

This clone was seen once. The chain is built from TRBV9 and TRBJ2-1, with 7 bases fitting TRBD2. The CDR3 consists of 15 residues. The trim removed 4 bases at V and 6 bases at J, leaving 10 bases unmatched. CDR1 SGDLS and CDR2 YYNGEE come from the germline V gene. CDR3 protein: CASSLGGTTPNEQFF. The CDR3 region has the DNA TGTGCCAGCAGCCTCGGGGGGACTACTCCCAATGAGCAGTTCTTC.

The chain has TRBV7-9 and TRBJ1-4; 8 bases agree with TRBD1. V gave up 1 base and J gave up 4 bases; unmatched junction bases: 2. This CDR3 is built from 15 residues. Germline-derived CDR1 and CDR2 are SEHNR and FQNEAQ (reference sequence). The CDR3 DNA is TGTGCCAGCAGCTTAGGGACAGGGAGTAATGAAAAACTGTTTTTT. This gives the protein CASSLGTGSNEKLFF.

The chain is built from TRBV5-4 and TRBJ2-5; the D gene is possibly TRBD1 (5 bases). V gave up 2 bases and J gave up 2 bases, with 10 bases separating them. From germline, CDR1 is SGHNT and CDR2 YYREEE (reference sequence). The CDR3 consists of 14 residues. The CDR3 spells CASSFLAGQETQYF. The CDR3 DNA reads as TGTGCCAGCAGCTTCCTGGCAGGGCAAGAGACCCAGTACTTC.

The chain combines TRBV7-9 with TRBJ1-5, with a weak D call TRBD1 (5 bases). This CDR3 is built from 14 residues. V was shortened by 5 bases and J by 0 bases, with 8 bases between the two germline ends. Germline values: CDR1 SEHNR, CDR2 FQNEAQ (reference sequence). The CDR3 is CASSGGYSNQPQHF. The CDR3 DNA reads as TGTGCCAGCAGCGGGGGGTATAGCAATCAGCCCCAGCATTTT.

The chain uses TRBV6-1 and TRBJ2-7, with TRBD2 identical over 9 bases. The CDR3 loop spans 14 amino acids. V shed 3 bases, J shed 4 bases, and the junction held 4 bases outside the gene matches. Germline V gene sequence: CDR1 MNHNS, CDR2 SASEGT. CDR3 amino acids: CASSEAGGRYEQYF. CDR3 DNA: TGTGCCAGCAGTGAGGCGGGAGGGAGATACGAGCAGTACTTC.

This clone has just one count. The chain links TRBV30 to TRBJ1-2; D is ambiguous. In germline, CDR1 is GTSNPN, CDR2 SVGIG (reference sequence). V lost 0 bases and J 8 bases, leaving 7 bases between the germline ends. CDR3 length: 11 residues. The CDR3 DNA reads TGTGCCTGGAGTGTATTTGAGGGCTACACCTTC. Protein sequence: CAWSVFEGYTF.